The 8 T cell receptor beta chains below were found in one sample sequenced in a study of graft-versus-host responses after intestinal transplantation. Repertoires were generated with immunoSEQ multiplex PCR, while TCRdb's copy carries only in-frame clones and drops some. The data show over 90,000 clones, roughly 91% seen once. What these receptors recognize is not known. This sample comprised unstimulated CD4+ T cells sorted from spleen or lymph node cells, obtained before transplant. The receptor set was obtained from a human donor who was the organ donor for an intestinal transplant.

The chain recombines TRBV10-3 with TRBJ2-7, with D possibly matching TRBD2 (6 bases). The CDR3 loop spans 12 amino acids. Trimming took off 4 bases at V and 5 bases at J, with 9 bases between the two ends. Germline V gene sequence: CDR1 ENHRY, CDR2 SYGVKD. CDR3 sequence (DNA): TGTGCCATCAGTGGAACTAGCCACGAGCAGTACTTC. The encoded protein is CAISGTSHEQYF.

The chain is built from TRBV9 and TRBJ2-5, with TRBD2 matching 11 bases. CDR3 length: 16 residues. Germline CDR1 reads SGDLS; CDR2 reads YYNGEE. Trimming took 3 bases from V and 9 from J; bases not matched to a gene: 13. The CDR3: CASSARTSGFPSPQYF. CDR3 sequence (DNA): TGTGCCAGCAGCGCCCGGACTAGCGGGTTCCCGTCACCCCAGTACTTC.

The chain has TRBV5-6 and TRBJ1-1; possible D gene TRBD1, 5 bases. The CDR3 contains 12 residues. Per the germline V gene, CDR1 is SGHDT and CDR2 is YYEEEE. Deletions cut 0 bases from V and 5 bases from J, with 5 bases between. CDR3 DNA: TGTGCCAGCAGCTTGGACAGGACTGAAGCTTTCTTT. Protein product: CASSLDRTEAFF.

The rearrangement links TRBV19 to TRBJ2-2, with D maybe TRBD1 (5 bases). V was cut by 3 bases and J by 2 bases, with 13 bases left in between. Looked up from germline, CDR1 is LNHDA and CDR2 is SQIVND (reference sequence). There are 16 residues in the CDR3. The CDR3 region has the DNA TGTGCCAGTAGTATCCTAGACAGAGTCAACACCGGGGAGCTGTTTTTT. Translation gives CASSILDRVNTGELFF.

The chain couples TRBV5-1 to TRBJ2-5; D gene unclear. Matching the DNA end better, TRBJ2-7 makes the J call doubtful. Per the germline V gene, CDR1 is SGHRS and CDR2 is YFSETQ. The length of the CDR3 is 15 residues. DNA for the CDR3: TGCGCCAGCAGCTTTTTCCCCCCGCGGAGCGACGAGCAGTACTTC. It yields the protein CASSFFPPRSDEQYF.

V and J are TRBV6-5 and TRBJ2-5; 7 bases are shared with TRBD1. TRBJ2-7 explains the end of the DNA better; the J call may be wrong. The CDR3 has 12 amino acids. The germline CDR1 and CDR2 sequences are MNHEY and SVGAGI. CDR3 DNA: TGTGCCAGCCGGGACAGCTCCTACGAGCAGTACTTC. Its protein product is CASRDSSYEQYF.

This chain connects TRBV6-5 to TRBJ2-1; tentative D call: TRBD2 (5 bases). The V gene's germline CDR1 is MNHEY and CDR2 SVGAGI. The CDR3 spans 14 residues. Trimming left V 2 bases short and J 12 bases short, with 17 bases between. The CDR3 bases are TGTGCCAGCAGTTACGCGGGCAGGAGCGTTGGGCAGTTCTTC. Its protein is CASSYAGRSVGQFF.

The V gene is TRBV5-1, the J gene TRBJ2-3, with 7 bases fitting TRBD1. Germline CDR1 SGHRS, CDR2 YFSETQ. Trimming took 7 bases from V and 0 from J; bases not matched to a gene: 5. This CDR3 region has 14 residues. The CDR3 DNA is TGCGCCAGCTCACCGGGACAGAGCACAGATACGCAGTATTTT. Amino acids: CASSPGQSTDTQYF.